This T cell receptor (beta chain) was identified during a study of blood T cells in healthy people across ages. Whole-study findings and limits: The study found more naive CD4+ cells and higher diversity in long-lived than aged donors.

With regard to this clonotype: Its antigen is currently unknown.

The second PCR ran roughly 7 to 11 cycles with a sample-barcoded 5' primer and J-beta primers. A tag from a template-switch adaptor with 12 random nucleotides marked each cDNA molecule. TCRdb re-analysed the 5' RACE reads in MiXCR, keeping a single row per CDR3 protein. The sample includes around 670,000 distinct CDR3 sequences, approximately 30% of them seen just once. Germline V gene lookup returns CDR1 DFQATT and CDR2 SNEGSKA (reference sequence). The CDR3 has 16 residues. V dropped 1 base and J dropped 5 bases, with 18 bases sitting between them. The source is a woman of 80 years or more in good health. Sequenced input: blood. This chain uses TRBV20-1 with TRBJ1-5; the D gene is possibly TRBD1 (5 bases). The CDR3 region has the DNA TGCAGTGCTAGAGCCTCGACAGCGCGCGGGGATCAGCCCCAGCATTTT. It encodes CSARASTARGDQPQHF.